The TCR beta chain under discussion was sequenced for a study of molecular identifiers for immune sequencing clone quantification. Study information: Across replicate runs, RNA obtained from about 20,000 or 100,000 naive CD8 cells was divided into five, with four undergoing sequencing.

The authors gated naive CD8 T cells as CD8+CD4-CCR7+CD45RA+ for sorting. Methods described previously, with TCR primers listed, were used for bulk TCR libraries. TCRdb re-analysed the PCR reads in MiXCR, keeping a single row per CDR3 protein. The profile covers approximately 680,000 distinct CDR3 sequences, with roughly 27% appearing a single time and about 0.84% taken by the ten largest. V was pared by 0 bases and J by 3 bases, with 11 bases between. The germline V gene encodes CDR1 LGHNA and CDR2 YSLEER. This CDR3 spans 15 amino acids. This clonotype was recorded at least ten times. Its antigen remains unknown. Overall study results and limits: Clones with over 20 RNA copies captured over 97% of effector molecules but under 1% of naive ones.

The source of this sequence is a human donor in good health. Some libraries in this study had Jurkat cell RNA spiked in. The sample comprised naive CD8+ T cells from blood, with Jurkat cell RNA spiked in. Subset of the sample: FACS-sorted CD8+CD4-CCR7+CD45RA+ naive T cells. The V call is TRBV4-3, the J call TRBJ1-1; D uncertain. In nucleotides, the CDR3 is TGCGCCAGCAGCCAAGACGAGTACGGATACACTGAAGCTTTCTTT. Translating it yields CASSQDEYGYTEAFF.